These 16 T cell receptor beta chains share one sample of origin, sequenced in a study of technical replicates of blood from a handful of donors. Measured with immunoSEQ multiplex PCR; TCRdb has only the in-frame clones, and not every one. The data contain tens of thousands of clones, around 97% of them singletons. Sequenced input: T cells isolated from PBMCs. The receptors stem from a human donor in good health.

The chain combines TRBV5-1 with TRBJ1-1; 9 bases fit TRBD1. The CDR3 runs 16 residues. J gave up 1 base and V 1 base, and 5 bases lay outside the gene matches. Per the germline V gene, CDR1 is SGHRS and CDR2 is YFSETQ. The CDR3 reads CASSLITGGRNTEAFF. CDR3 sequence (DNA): TGCGCCAGCAGCTTGATAACAGGGGGCAGGAACACTGAAGCTTTCTTT.

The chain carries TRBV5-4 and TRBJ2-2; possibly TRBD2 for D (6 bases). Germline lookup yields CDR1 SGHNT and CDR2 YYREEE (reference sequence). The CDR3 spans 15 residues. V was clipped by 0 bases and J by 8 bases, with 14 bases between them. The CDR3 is CASSLDETRAGELFF. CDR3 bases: TGTGCCAGCAGCTTGGACGAGACTAGAGCTGGGGAGCTGTTTTTT.

The CDR3 region is CASSQEPLAGGRQETQYF. In DNA form, the CDR3 reads TGCGCCAGCAGCCAAGAGCCGTTAGCGGGAGGGCGACAAGAGACCCAGTACTTC. The V call is TRBV4-1, the J call TRBJ2-5, with 11 positions matching TRBD2. Trimming cost V 0 bases and J 2 bases; bases outside gene matches: 8. Germline CDR1 and CDR2: MGHRA and YSYEKL. The CDR3 is 18 amino acids.

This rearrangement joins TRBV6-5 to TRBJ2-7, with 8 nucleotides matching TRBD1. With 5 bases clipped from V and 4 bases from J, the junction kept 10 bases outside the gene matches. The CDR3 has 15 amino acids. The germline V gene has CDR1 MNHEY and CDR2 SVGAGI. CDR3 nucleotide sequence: TGTGCCAGCAGTGCCTACAGGGGGAATGTTTACGAGCAGTACTTC. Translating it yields CASSAYRGNVYEQYF.

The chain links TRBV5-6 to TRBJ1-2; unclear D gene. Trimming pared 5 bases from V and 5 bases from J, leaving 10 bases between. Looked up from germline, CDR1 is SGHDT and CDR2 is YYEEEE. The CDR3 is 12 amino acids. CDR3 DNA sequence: TGTGCCAGCAGGAGAGGTGGGTATGGCTACACCTTC. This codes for CASRRGGYGYTF.

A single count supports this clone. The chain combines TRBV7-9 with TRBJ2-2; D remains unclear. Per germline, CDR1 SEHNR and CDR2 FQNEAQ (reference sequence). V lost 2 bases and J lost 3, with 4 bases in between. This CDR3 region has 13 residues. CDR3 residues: CASSLYDTGELFF. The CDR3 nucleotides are TGTGCCAGCAGCTTATATGACACCGGGGAGCTGTTTTTT.

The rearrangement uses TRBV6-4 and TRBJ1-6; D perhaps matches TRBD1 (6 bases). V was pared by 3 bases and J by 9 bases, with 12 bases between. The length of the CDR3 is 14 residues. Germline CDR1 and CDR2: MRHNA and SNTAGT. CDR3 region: CASSESAGVSPLHF. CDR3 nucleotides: TGTGCCAGCAGTGAATCGGCAGGGGTTTCACCCCTCCACTTT.

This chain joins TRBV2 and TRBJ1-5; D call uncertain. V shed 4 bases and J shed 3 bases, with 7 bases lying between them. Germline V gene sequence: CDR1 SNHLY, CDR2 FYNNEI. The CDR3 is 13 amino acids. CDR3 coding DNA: TGTGCCAGCAGTGGAGGTTACAATCAGCCCCAGCATTTT. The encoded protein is CASSGGYNQPQHF.

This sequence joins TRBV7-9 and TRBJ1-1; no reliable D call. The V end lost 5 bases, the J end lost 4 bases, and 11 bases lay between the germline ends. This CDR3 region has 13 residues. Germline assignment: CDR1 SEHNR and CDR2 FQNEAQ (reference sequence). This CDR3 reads CASSPGVVTEAFF. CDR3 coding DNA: TGTGCCAGCAGCCCCGGGGTCGTCACTGAAGCTTTCTTT.

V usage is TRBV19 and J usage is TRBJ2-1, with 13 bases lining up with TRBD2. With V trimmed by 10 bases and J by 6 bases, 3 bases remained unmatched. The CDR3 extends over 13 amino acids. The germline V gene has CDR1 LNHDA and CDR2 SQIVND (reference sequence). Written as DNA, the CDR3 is TGTGCCACCAGGACTAGCGGGAGCAATGAGCAGTTCTTC. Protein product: CATRTSGSNEQFF.

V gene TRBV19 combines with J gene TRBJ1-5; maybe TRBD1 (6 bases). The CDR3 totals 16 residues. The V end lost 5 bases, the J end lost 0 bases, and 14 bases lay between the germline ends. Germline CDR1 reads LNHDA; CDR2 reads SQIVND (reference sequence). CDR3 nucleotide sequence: TGTGCCAGTAGTTCCCAGGGGTTCAATAGCAATCAGCCCCAGCATTTT. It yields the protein CASSSQGFNSNQPQHF.

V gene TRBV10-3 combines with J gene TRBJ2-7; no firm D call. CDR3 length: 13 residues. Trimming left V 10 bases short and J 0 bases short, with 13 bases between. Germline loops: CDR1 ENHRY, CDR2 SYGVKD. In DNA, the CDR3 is TGTGCCACCTCAGGTGAGAGCTCCTACGAGCAGTACTTC. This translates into CATSGESSYEQYF.

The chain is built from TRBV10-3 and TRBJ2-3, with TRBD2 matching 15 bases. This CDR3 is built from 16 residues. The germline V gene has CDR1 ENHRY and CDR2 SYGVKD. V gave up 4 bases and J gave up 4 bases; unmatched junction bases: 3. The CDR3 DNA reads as TGTGCCATCAGTGGATGGACTAGCGGGAGGGCAGATACGCAGTATTTT. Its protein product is CAISGWTSGRADTQYF.

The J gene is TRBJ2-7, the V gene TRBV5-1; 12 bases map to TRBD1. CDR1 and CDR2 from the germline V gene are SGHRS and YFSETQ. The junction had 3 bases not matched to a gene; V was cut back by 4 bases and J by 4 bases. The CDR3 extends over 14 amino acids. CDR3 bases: TGCGCCAGCAGCGGGACAGGGGGCTGGTACGAGCAGTACTTC. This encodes CASSGTGGWYEQYF.

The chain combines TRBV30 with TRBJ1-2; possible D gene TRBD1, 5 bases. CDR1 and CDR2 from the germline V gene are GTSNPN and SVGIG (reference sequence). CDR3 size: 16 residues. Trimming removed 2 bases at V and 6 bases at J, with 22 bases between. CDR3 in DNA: TGTGCCTGGAGTAGGAGGGGTTCCCCAGTCAACAATGGCTACACCTTC. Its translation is CAWSRRGSPVNNGYTF.

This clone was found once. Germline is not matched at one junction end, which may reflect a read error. The CDR3 nucleotides are TGTGCTAGCAGCCCGACGTGGGCTGGCCTTACTAGCACAGATACGCAGTATTTT. This translates into CASSPTWAGLTSTDTQYF. The rearrangement joins TRBV7-7 to TRBJ2-3; no clear D gene. From germline, CDR1 is SSHAT and CDR2 FNYEAQ (reference sequence). This CDR3 contains 18 residues.